Sequencing of this T cell receptor (beta chain) was carried out in a study of T cell repertoires in aging, cancer and after chemotherapy (dated by TCRdb to between 2018 and 2021). Some background on the complete study: The donors fell into six age groups ranging from 30 or younger to 70 or older, and each group had at least three individuals. Healthy donor control TCR repertoires were recorded over several months to years and showed clear clonal overlap across re-sampling. Some 9 million TCR reads were contained in the full dataset. Peripheral blood TCR beta repertoires from healthy donors and cancer patients were profiled to examine immunoaging and T cell reconstitution after chemotherapy. A cohort of 200 to 250 cancer patients (94 with hematological and approximately 120 with solid cancers) was assembled, and around 100 healthy donors were included as a reference group. The full study reports these points: In both cancer cohorts, the median generation probability rose over the chemotherapy interval, which suggests that the repertoire was reconstituted through rebound thymic output. The authors noted that the repertoire data do not allow conclusions about immunological memory after chemotherapy. Compared with age-matched healthy donors, untreated patients with hematological or solid cancers had significantly lower TCR diversity and higher clonality in blood. In healthy donors, the drop in TCR diversity with age came mainly from a loss of richness, whereas in cancer patients a loss of evenness also played a part.

CDR1 and CDR2 were assigned from the germline V gene as MNHNS and SASEGT. Including both end residues, the CDR3 is 10 amino acids long. Genomic DNA extracted from peripheral blood, rather than sorted cells or RNA, was used as the source for amplification of TCR beta rearrangements. Points on this clonotype: The antigen it recognizes is unknown. The conserved closing phenylalanine or tryptophan is absent in this CDR3, likely reflecting a read error. The limits of the CDR3 on the DNA are not certain, so only TCRdb's listed CDR3 is given.

Using a mixed TRB-A/B primer pool, multiplex touch-down PCR amplified rearranged TRB sequences covering the V, D and J segments. Illumina adapters and sample indices were added to the amplicons in two consecutive PCR reactions performed with Phusion HS II polymerase. Amplicons were gel-purified using the NucleoSpin Gel and PCR Clean-up kit and were subsequently checked with Qubit and an Agilent 2100 Bioanalyzer. Libraries were sequenced on an Illumina MiSeq using 600-cycle, single-indexed, paired-end runs. Concerning the study's data processing: Processing of the TRB sequences was carried out with MiXCR versions 2.12 and 3.0.5. Each unique CDR3 nucleotide sequence was treated as one clone, and only productive sequences with two or more reads were kept. The repertoire metrics were Shannon diversity, evenness, clonality (calculated as one minus evenness), and diversity profiles parameterized by alpha from 0 to 5. The IGoR algorithm was used to compute generation probabilities of clones in paired pre- and post-chemotherapy samples. TCRdb cleaned the public reads at Q25 with fastp, built clones with MiXCR and kept in-frame beta chains. Here each entry gathers all rows of one CDR3 protein and keeps the most common genes and DNA. Here the V and J calls rest on TCRdb's processing, not on the authors' analysis. Here the sample has about 11,000 distinct CDR3 sequences; just under 30% occur a single time. The ten largest clones take up over 1.5% of the sample.

The material sequenced was blood. The source is a human donor in good health. The V and J genes are TRBV6-1 and TRBJ1-2; the D segment call TRBD1 is taken from the table without a DNA check. The CDR3 amino acid sequence is: CASSSGTVIY.